This TCR beta chain was profiled in a study of blood T cell repertoires in COVID-19 (dated by TCRdb to 2018 to 2020). Notes on the research overall: Samples from collaborators originated in the United States, Italy and Spain and spanned both the acute and convalescent phases of COVID-19. Samples were obtained from the ongoing ImmuneRACE study (first 160 participants) and from 1,200 or so subjects provided by 6 global collaborators. Deeply sampled blood TCRbeta repertoires from subjects exposed to, actively infected with, or recovered from COVID-19 were included in the dataset. Sample metadata almost always included a de-identified subject ID, COVID-19 status, age in years and sex. Where available, HLA class I and class II types were obtained from metadata supplied by the sample provider rather than from assay-based typing. The repertoires were made available in a free public database intended to serve as a resource for research on the immune response to SARS-CoV-2. The material from the prospective study consisted of cDNA or gDNA derived from T cells, B-cell-depleted T cells, or PBMCs.

TCRbeta CDR3 regions were amplified from genomic DNA using the immunoSEQ Assay, a bias-controlled multiplex PCR. From the authors' description of their analysis: The number of nucleated cells in each sample was estimated from the amplification of reference gene primers within the assay. To quantify the absolute abundance of each unique TCRbeta CDR3 rearrangement, sequence reads were collapsed and filtered. For each sample, productive Simpson clonality was calculated as the square root of Simpson's diversity index across productive rearrangements. TCRdb carries this immuneACCESS record with in-frame sequences only. Its versions omit some clonotypes, under half of them owing to an unresolved V gene in the studies checked, with the rest unexplained. That table furnishes V, J and clone size, whereas the DNA furnished D and trimming. This sample holds roughly 700,000 clones; more than 80% were observed only once. The ten biggest clones cover about 0.26% of the sample.

As for this clone: There is no known antigen for this receptor. No per-base quality is available; no much larger clone lies one base away.

The study at large found these results: The quantity of clinical and demographic metadata differed by source and by participant and was supplied without curation.

Each collaborating institution followed its own protocols to collect whole blood in K2EDTA tubes. Collaborator samples were shipped for TCRbeta analysis as frozen whole blood, isolated PBMCs, or DNA extracted from either sample type. Based on the germline V gene (reference sequence), the CDR1 and CDR2 sequences are LNHDA and SQIVND. The CDR3 numbers 18 residues from cysteine through phenylalanine. Here the CDR3 DNA is all that survives: 54 bases in frame from base 1. V is trimmed back by 0 bases and J by 14 bases, and the junction contains 19 bases that no gene match accounts for. Recombination joined TRBV19 with TRBJ1-6; 7 middle bases align to TRBD1. Material for sequencing was peripheral blood. The origin of this receptor is a woman between 18 and 30 years old with acute or convalescent COVID-19. This receptor has the CDR3 CASSIDAGIRTGQLALHF. The sequence in DNA is TGTGCCAGTAGTATAGATGCCGGGATCCGGACAGGACAGTTGGCCCTCCACTTT.